This T cell receptor beta chain is from a study of blood T cell repertoires in COVID-19. Study at large: PBMCs, B-cell-depleted T cells, or T cells provided the cDNA or gDNA that made up the material.

This CDR3 comprises 15 residues. From germline, CDR1 is LNHDA and CDR2 SQIVND (reference sequence). V lost 3 bases, J lost 1 base, and 10 bases lay in between. Original data processing: Amplification from reference gene primers served as the basis for estimated nucleated cell counts. Generated by immunoSEQ multiplex PCR, the TCRdb table keeps only in-frame clones and is missing some. V and J calls and clone size follow that table, whereas D and trimming were derived from the DNA. The sample has 110,000 to 150,000 clones, approximately 86% seen once. The rearrangement links TRBV19 to TRBJ2-1, with a possible D match to TRBD2 (6 bases). The source is a woman aged 55-70 years with acute or convalescent COVID-19. Sequences were obtained from peripheral blood. CDR3 DNA: TGTGCCAGTAGTATCGGCGGGGTTTCCTACAATGAGCAGTTCTTC. Translation gives CASSIGGVSYNEQFF.